A selection of T cell receptor beta chains follows, all from one sample in a study of spatial heterogeneity in lung cancer. MiXCR, run by TCRdb on the 5' RACE reads, gives a single entry per CDR3 protein. The data show about 70,000 distinct CDR3 sequences, over 7% seen once. The starting material was PBMCs, obtained at follow-up. The source of these receptors is a female donor with early-stage non-small cell lung cancer. Both conserved end residues are part of each CDR3. Each record gives: D gene, clone size, J gene, V gene, CDR3 protein, CDR3 DNA. The D gene is left open where the match is weak. Expanded clones get a size class; other rows say once, few or many, or leave the size out.

TRBD1 | - | TRBJ1-4 | TRBV12-3/TRBV12-4 | CASSDREREKLFF | TGTGCCAGCAGTGACAGGGAACGGGAAAAACTGTTTTTT
- | - | TRBJ1-2 | TRBV12-3/TRBV12-4 | CASSLDSYGYTF | TGTGCCAGCAGTTTAGATTCCTATGGCTACACCTTC
- | many | TRBJ2-1 | TRBV25-1 | CASRLGPYNEQFF | TGTGCCAGCAGGCTTGGGCCCTACAATGAGCAGTTCTTC
- | many | TRBJ1-5 | TRBV6-2/TRBV6-3 | CASSYPSGPQHF | TGTGCCAGCAGTTACCCCTCCGGGCCCCAGCATTTT
TRBD2 | once | TRBJ2-2 | TRBV2 | CASSDPSGGTTGELFF | TGTGCCAGCAGTGATCCGAGCGGGGGAACTACCGGGGAGCTGTTTTTT
- | many | TRBJ2-3 | TRBV10-3 | CASGTDTQYF | TGTGCCAGCGGCACAGATACGCAGTATTTT
- | many | TRBJ2-7 | TRBV28 | CASSTPDGRYEQYF | TGTGCCAGCAGCACTCCCGATGGGCGGTACGAGCAGTACTTC
TRBD2 | - | TRBJ2-1 | TRBV7-6 | CASSSLGAGVGNEQFF | TGTGCCAGCAGTTCCCTCGGGGCGGGAGTTGGAAATGAGCAGTTCTTC
- | many | TRBJ1-2 | TRBV7-9 | CASSLSLGGNYGYTF | TGTGCCAGCAGCCTGTCACTAGGAGGGAACTATGGCTACACCTTC
- | many | TRBJ1-6 | TRBV20-1 | CSAPKTAGSYNSPLHF | TGCAGTGCTCCCAAGACAGCGGGCTCCTATAATTCACCCCTCCACTTT
- | - | TRBJ2-4 | TRBV11-1 | CASSFFGETKNIQYF | TGTGCCAGCAGCTTCTTTGGGGAGACCAAAAACATTCAGTACTTC
- | many | TRBJ2-7 | TRBV7-9 | CASSLDPAYEQYF | TGTGCCAGCAGCTTAGATCCGGCGTACGAGCAGTACTTC
- | - | TRBJ1-1 | TRBV3-1 | CASSPDSLNTEAFF | TGTGCCAGCAGCCCCGACAGCTTGAACACTGAAGCTTTCTTT
- | few | TRBJ2-6 | TRBV9 | CASSPSTPIVSGANVLTF | TGTGCCAGCAGCCCAAGTACCCCCATTGTCTCTGGGGCCAACGTCCTGACTTTC
- | - | TRBJ1-6 | TRBV12-3/TRBV12-4 | CASSLARTSPDF | TGTGCCAGCAGTTTAGCGCGAACTTCGCCGGACTTT
- | - | TRBJ2-1 | TRBV25-1 | CATNQWGTGAPTF | -
- | few | TRBJ2-7 | TRBV9 | CASSVEAGPYEQYF | TGTGCCAGCAGCGTAGAGGCTGGACCCTACGAGCAGTACTTC
- | many | TRBJ2-3 | TRBV11-2 | CASSLAVNTDTQYF | TGTGCCAGCAGCTTAGCCGTAAACACAGATACGCAGTATTTT
- | few | TRBJ1-1 | TRBV9 | CASSVRTNTEAFF | TGTGCCAGCAGCGTAAGGACGAACACTGAAGCTTTCTTT
- | few | TRBJ2-3 | TRBV4-2 | CASSPSLREEDTQYF | TGTGCCAGCTCGCCTAGCCTCAGGGAAGAAGATACGCAGTATTTT
TRBD1 | few | TRBJ2-2 | TRBV18 | CASSRTGLEELFF | TGTGCCAGCTCAAGGACAGGTCTCGAGGAGCTGTTTTTT
- | few | TRBJ2-7 | TRBV5-4 | CASSLYDDTFEQYF | TGTGCCAGCAGCCTTTATGACGACACTTTCGAGCAGTACTTC
- | many | TRBJ1-1 | TRBV18 | CASSEGENTEAFF | TGTGCCAGTTCGGAGGGGGAGAACACTGAAGCTTTCTTT
TRBD1 | many | TRBJ2-3 | TRBV12-3/TRBV12-4 | CASSPGQSTDTQYF | TGTGCCAGCAGTCCGGGACAGAGCACAGATACGCAGTATTTT
- | few | TRBJ2-7 | TRBV6-5 | CASSYSGGISYEQYF | TGTGCCAGCAGTTACTCCGGAGGTATATCCTACGAGCAGTACTTC
- | many | TRBJ1-1 | TRBV27 | CASSSTGETEAFF | TGTGCCAGCAGTTCTACGGGGGAAACTGAAGCTTTCTTT
- | many | TRBJ1-2 | TRBV12-3/TRBV12-4 | CASSRPNSYGYTF | TGTGCCAGCAGCAGACCCAACAGCTATGGCTACACCTTC
- | many | TRBJ2-7 | TRBV27 | CASTLVGPGRTYEQYF | TGTGCCAGCACCTTGGTCGGACCCGGCAGGACCTACGAGCAGTACTTC
TRBD2 | many | TRBJ2-1 | TRBV19 | CASSSWEGKNEQFF | TGTGCCAGTAGTTCCTGGGAGGGGAAAAATGAGCAGTTCTTC
TRBD2 | - | TRBJ2-7 | TRBV10-3 | CAISWGGSEGYEQYF | TGTGCCATCAGCTGGGGGGGGAGCGAGGGATACGAGCAGTACTTC
TRBD1 | many | TRBJ1-5 | TRBV5-1 | CASSFTGGGPQHF | TGCGCCAGCAGCTTCACAGGGGGTGGGCCCCAGCATTTT
- | few | TRBJ2-1 | TRBV20-1 | CSVSSSSYNEQFF | TGCAGTGTGTCCTCGAGCTCCTACAATGAGCAGTTCTTC
- | many | TRBJ1-4 | TRBV5-1 | CASSPSLFNEKLFF | TGCGCCAGCAGCCCTTCCCTCTTTAATGAAAAACTGTTTTTT
- | - | TRBJ1-1 | TRBV28 | CASIWGVGRTEAFF | TGTGCCAGCATTTGGGGTGTGGGGAGAACTGAAGCTTTCTTT
TRBD2 | - | TRBJ2-1 | TRBV20-1 | CSATFTSGAYNEQFF | TGCAGTGCTACCTTTACTAGCGGGGCTTACAATGAGCAGTTCTTC
- | few | TRBJ1-4 | TRBV5-4 | CASSFGGLVSEKLFF | TGTGCCAGCAGCTTCGGGGGGTTGGTTAGTGAAAAACTGTTTTTT
- | many | TRBJ1-5 | TRBV15 | CATGSSLNQPQHF | TGTGCGACAGGAAGCAGCCTCAATCAGCCCCAGCATTTT
- | many | TRBJ2-6 | TRBV6-1 | CASRTVGDSGANVLTF | TGTGCCAGCAGAACCGTGGGAGACTCTGGGGCCAACGTCCTGACTTTC
- | many | TRBJ1-1 | TRBV3-1 | CASSQEGASNTEAFF | TGTGCCAGCAGCCAAGAGGGTGCCTCGAACACTGAAGCTTTCTTT
- | many | TRBJ2-7 | TRBV7-9 | CASSLIISEQYF | TGTGCCAGCAGCTTAATAATTTCCGAGCAGTACTTC
- | - | TRBJ1-1 | TRBV29-1 | CSVLTFSNTEAFF | TGCAGCGTCCTGACCTTTTCGAACACTGAAGCTTTCTTT
- | many | TRBJ1-2 | TRBV7-9 | CASSPQDSYGYTF | TGTGCCAGCAGCCCCCAAGACAGCTATGGCTACACCTTC
- | few | TRBJ1-4 | TRBV20-1 | CSAPGLDNEKLFF | TGCAGTGCCCCGGGTTTGGATAATGAAAAACTGTTTTTT
TRBD2 | many | TRBJ2-2 | TRBV29-1 | CSVPTTSDTGELFF | TGCAGCGTTCCAACGACTAGCGACACCGGGGAGCTGTTTTTT
- | many | TRBJ2-6 | TRBV29-1 | CSVALSSGANVLTF | TGCAGCGTTGCCTTGAGCTCTGGGGCCAACGTCCTGACTTTC
- | few | TRBJ2-5 | TRBV6-5 | CASSTDEETQYF | TGTGCCAGCAGCACGGACGAGGAGACCCAGTACTTC
- | many | TRBJ2-1 | TRBV9 | CASSALGDAYNEQFF | TGTGCCAGCAGCGCCCTGGGGGACGCCTACAATGAGCAGTTCTTC
TRBD2 | - | TRBJ2-7 | TRBV5-1 | CASSLGPSGVYEQYF | TGCGCCAGCAGCTTGGGGCCTAGCGGGGTTTACGAGCAGTACTTC
TRBD1 | many | TRBJ1-5 | TRBV10-3 | CAISLQGVGQPQHF | TGTGCCATCAGTCTACAGGGGGTAGGTCAGCCCCAGCATTTT
- | few | TRBJ1-3 | TRBV24-1 | CATSDRRNTIYF | TGTGCCACCAGTGACAGAAGAAACACCATATATTTT
- | many | TRBJ1-6 | TRBV30 | CAWGRSSYNSPLHF | TGTGCCTGGGGCAGGAGCTCCTATAATTCACCCCTCCACTTT
- | many | TRBJ1-1 | TRBV7-8 | CASSFFHPNTEAFF | TGTGCCAGCAGCTTTTTTCACCCGAACACTGAAGCTTTCTTT
- | many | TRBJ1-1 | TRBV5-1 | CASSLSQRNTEAFF | TGCGCCAGCAGCTTGTCGCAGAGAAACACTGAAGCTTTCTTT
TRBD2 | many | TRBJ2-3 | TRBV7-9 | CASATSGRGDTQYF | TGTGCCAGCGCTACTAGCGGGAGAGGAGATACGCAGTATTTT
TRBD1 | many | TRBJ1-1 | TRBV5-1 | CASNFSPSGTGGTEAFF | TGCGCCAGCAACTTCTCACCCTCCGGGACAGGGGGCACTGAAGCTTTCTTT
- | many | TRBJ1-1 | TRBV18 | CASSPPGGENTEAFF | TGTGCCAGCTCACCACCTGGAGGGGAGAACACTGAAGCTTTCTTT